This T cell receptor (beta chain) was profiled in a study of blood T cell repertoires in COVID-19. Study information: COVID-19 samples from acute and convalescent phases originated in the United States, Italy and Spain. PBMCs, B-cell-depleted T cells, or T cells provided the cDNA or gDNA that made up the material.

This clone is a singleton in its sample. The CDR3 is 13 amino acids. Germline V gene sequence: CDR1 KGHSH, CDR2 LQKENI. Between the trimmed V and J ends, which lost 2 bases and 7 bases, there was a span of 9 bases. Profiling relied on immunoSEQ multiplex PCR, and the TCRdb table lists in-frame clones only, not all of them. The data show under 250,000 clones, roughly 84% seen once. Specimen: peripheral blood. The rearrangement uses TRBV18 and TRBJ1-5, with D uncertain. The TCR originated in a man between 50 and 59 years old who had recovered from COVID-19. This CDR3 is CASSPGPRQPQHF. CDR3 nucleotides: TGTGCCAGCTCACCAGGGCCCCGGCAGCCCCAGCATTTT.